A single sample is the source of the 11 T cell receptor beta chains below, sequenced in a study of blood T cell repertoires in COVID-19. Assay: immunoSEQ multiplex PCR; the TCRdb copy retains only in-frame clones and omits some. In the table there are more than 200,000 clones, just under 90% of which are singletons. Sequencing was carried out using PBMCs or T cells enriched from blood (not recorded which). These receptors were obtained from a woman aged 25 to 45 with acute COVID-19.

The rearrangement joins TRBV2 to TRBJ1-5; 7 nucleotides align to TRBD1. The CDR3 length is 17 residues. Losses at the gene ends were 5 bases for V and 1 base for J; bases not matched to a gene: 11. Germline CDR1 SNHLY, CDR2 FYNNEI. The CDR3, as DNA: TGTGCCAGCAGTTTCCTCAGACAGGGCACAAGCAATCAGCCCCAGCATTTT. Translated, it gives CASSFLRQGTSNQPQHF. The full variable domain, completed using reference TRBV2 and TRBJ1-5, is EPEVTQTPSHQVTQMGQEVILRCVPISNHLYFYWYRQILGQKVEFLVSFYNNEISEKSEIFDDQFSVERPDGSNFTLKIRSTKLEDSAMYFCASSFLRQGTSNQPQHFGDGTRLSIL.

V and J are TRBV4-2 and TRBJ2-4, with 8 bases that match TRBD1. With V trimmed by 2 bases and J by 5 bases, 5 bases remained unmatched. The CDR3 runs to 15 residues. CDR1 is LGHNA and CDR2 is YNFKEQ in the germline V gene. In DNA, the CDR3 is TGTGCCAGCAGCCAACGGACAGGGTGGGAAAACATTCAGTACTTC. It encodes CASSQRTGWENIQYF.

The V and J genes are TRBV7-2 and TRBJ1-4, with no clear D. The CDR3 loop spans 14 amino acids. Germline V lookup: CDR1 SGHTA, CDR2 FQGNSA. Trimming cost V 6 bases and J 5 bases, with 13 bases left between them. CDR3 amino acids: CASRGSAGNEKLFF. The CDR3 nucleotides read TGTGCCAGCAGAGGATCAGCGGGAAATGAAAAACTGTTTTTT.

The rearrangement joins TRBV2 to TRBJ2-7, with a weak D call TRBD2 (5 bases). CDR1 and CDR2 from the germline V gene are SNHLY and FYNNEI. V shed 6 bases and J shed 5 bases, with 17 bases lying between them. The CDR3 is 14 residues long. CDR3 in DNA: TGTGCCAGCAGGGGAGCATACCTGACCCACGAGCAGTACTTC. Its protein is CASRGAYLTHEQYF.

The J gene is TRBJ1-5, the V gene TRBV30, with 7 positions matching TRBD1. V shed 2 bases and J 5 bases; nucleotides not matched to a gene: 3. The CDR3 consists of 13 residues. From germline, CDR1 is GTSNPN and CDR2 SVGIG (reference sequence). DNA for the CDR3: TGTGCCTGGAGTCACCAGGGGGATCAGCCCCAGCATTTT. It codes for CAWSHQGDQPQHF. The entire variable domain, with the rest obtained from reference TRBV30 and TRBJ1-5, is as follows: SQTIHQWPATLVQPVGSPLSLECTVEGTSNPNLYWYRQAAGRGLQLLFYSVGIGQISSEVPQNLSASRPQDRQFILSSKKLLLSDSGFYLCAWSHQGDQPQHFGDGTRLSIL.

The chain recombines TRBV5-4 with TRBJ2-3, with 8 bases aligning to TRBD2. The CDR3 contains 16 residues. Germline CDR1 reads SGHNT; CDR2 reads YYREEE (reference sequence). V shed 4 bases, J shed 2 bases, and the junction held 9 bases outside the gene matches. The CDR3 reads CASSRPSGGPTDTQYF. CDR3 nucleotide sequence: TGTGCCAGCAGCAGACCGAGCGGGGGCCCCACAGATACGCAGTATTTT.

The genes are TRBV28 and TRBJ2-7; D remains unclear. V lost 1 base and J 1 base, leaving 5 bases between the germline ends. This CDR3 is 13 amino acids long. Germline values: CDR1 MDHEN, CDR2 SYDVKM. This CDR3 reads CASSLYRSYEQYF. In nucleotides, the CDR3 is TGTGCCAGCAGTTTATACAGATCCTACGAGCAGTACTTC.

The chain links TRBV5-1 to TRBJ2-1, with 11 bases fitting TRBD1. Trimming cost V 3 bases and J 9 bases; bases outside gene matches: 20. The CDR3 is 19 residues long. Looked up from germline, CDR1 is SGHRS and CDR2 is YFSETQ. The DNA for the CDR3 is TGCGCCAGCAGCTCTGGGTACGGCATTGGACAGGGGGCGCACGGTGAGCAGTTCTTC. It translates to CASSSGYGIGQGAHGEQFF.

The chain uses TRBV7-9 and TRBJ1-2; D not certain. CDR3 length: 13 residues. Germline V gene lookup returns CDR1 SEHNR and CDR2 FQNEAQ (reference sequence). Trimming shortened V by 3 bases and J by 2 bases, and 7 bases separated the two germline ends. CDR3 residues: CASSFQRNYGYTF. CDR3 sequence (DNA): TGTGCCAGCAGCTTCCAGAGGAACTATGGCTACACCTTC.

The chain couples TRBV24-1 to TRBJ2-1, with D perhaps matching TRBD2 (6 bases). Germline assignment: CDR1 KGHDR and CDR2 SFDVKD. V was shortened by 10 bases and J by 9 bases, with 21 bases between the two germline ends. The CDR3 runs to 14 residues. CDR3 loop: CATSAGLGRSEQFF. The CDR3 DNA is TGTGCCACTAGCGCAGGGCTTGGGAGGAGTGAGCAGTTCTTC.

This rearrangement joins TRBV27 to TRBJ2-7, with TRBD1 as a possible D gene (5 bases). V was pared by 5 bases and J by 0 bases, with 11 bases between. Germline lookup yields CDR1 MNHEY and CDR2 SMNVEV (reference sequence). The CDR3 consists of 14 residues. The CDR3 loop reads CASSLKGISYEQYF. The CDR3, as DNA: TGTGCCAGCAGTCTTAAGGGGATCTCCTACGAGCAGTACTTC.